This record looks at one T cell receptor beta chain sequence and its context. Those enrolled, adults aged 18 to 89 years, came from roughly 22 US areas. Recovered Cohort 3 donors showed two negative PCRs, clearance, or symptom resolution. The V gene's germline CDR1 is MNHEY and CDR2 SMNVEV (reference sequence). Trimming took off 0 bases at V and 4 bases at J, with 7 bases between the two ends. This CDR3 is built from 13 residues. TCRdb's copy holds only in-frame clones and misses some; the assay was immunoSEQ multiplex PCR. Altogether almost 500,000 clones are present, roughly nine tenths being singletons, with the ten largest covering roughly 8.5%. This record comes from a study of blood T cell repertoires in COVID-19. About the study: Sites across the United States, Italy and Spain contributed samples from acute and convalescent COVID-19.

The receptor's source is a woman aged 60 to 75 who had recovered from COVID-19. V and J are TRBV27 and TRBJ2-7, with D perhaps matching TRBD2 (6 bases). The specimen was PBMCs or T cells enriched from blood (not recorded which). CDR3 amino acids: CASSLSRGYEQYV. The CDR3 DNA follows: TGTGCCAGCAGTTTATCCCGGGGGTACGAGCAGTACGTC.